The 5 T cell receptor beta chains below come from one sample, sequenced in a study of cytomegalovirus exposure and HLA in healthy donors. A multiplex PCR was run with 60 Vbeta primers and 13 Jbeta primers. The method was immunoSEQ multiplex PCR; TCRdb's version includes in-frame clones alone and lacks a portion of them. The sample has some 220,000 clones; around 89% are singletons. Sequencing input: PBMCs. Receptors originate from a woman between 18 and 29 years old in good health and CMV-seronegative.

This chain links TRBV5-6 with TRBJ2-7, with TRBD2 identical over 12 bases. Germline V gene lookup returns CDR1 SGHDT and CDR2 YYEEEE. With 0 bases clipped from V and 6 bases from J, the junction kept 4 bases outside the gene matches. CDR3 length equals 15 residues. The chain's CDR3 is CASSLAPSGGVEQYF. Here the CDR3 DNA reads TGTGCCAGCAGCTTGGCCCCTAGCGGGGGGGTCGAGCAGTACTTC.

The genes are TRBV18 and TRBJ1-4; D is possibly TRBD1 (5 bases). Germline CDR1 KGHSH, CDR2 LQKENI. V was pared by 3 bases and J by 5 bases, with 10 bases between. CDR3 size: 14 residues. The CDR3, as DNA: TGTGCCAGCTCACCGGGACTGAGCAATGAAAAACTGTTTTTT. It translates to CASSPGLSNEKLFF. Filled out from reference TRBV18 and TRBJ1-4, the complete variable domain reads NAGVMQNPRHLVRRRGQEARLRCSPMKGHSHVYWYRQLPEEGLKFMVYLQKENIIDESGMPKERFSAEFPKEGPSILRIQQVVRGDSAAYFCASSPGLSNEKLFFGSGTQLSVL.

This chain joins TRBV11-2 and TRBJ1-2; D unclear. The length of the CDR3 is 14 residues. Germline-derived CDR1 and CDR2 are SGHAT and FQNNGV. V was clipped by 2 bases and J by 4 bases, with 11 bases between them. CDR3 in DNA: TGTGCCAGCAGCTTATACGGGAAAGGCTATGGCTACACCTTC. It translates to CASSLYGKGYGYTF.

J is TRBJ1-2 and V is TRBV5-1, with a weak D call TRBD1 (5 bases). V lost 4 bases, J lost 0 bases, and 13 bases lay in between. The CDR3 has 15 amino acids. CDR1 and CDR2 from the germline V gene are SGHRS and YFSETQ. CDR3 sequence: CASSLGVGANYGYTF. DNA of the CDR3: TGCGCCAGCAGCCTGGGGGTAGGGGCTAACTATGGCTACACCTTC.

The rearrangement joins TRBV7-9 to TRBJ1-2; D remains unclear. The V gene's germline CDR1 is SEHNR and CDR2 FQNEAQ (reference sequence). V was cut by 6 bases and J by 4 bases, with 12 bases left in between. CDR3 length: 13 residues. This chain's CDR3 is CASRGSFFYGYTF. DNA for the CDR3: TGTGCCAGCAGGGGCAGTTTTTTCTATGGCTACACCTTC. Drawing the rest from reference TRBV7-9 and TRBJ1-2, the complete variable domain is DTGVSQNPRHKITKRGQNVTFRCDPISEHNRLYWYRQTLGQGPEFLTYFQNEAQLEKSRLLSDRFSAERPKGSFSTLEIQRTEQGDSAMYLCASRGSFFYGYTFGSGTRLTVV.